Listed here are 31 T cell receptor beta chains from one sample, sequenced in a study of T cell responses to AZD1222 COVID-19 vaccine. Assay used: immunoSEQ multiplex PCR; TCRdb lists only in-frame clones, some missing. Seen here are 70,000 or so clones, around 79% observed once, and the top ten hold approximately 23%. The specimen was peripheral blood, collected on day 0 of MenACWY control vaccination. Receptors originate from an adult in good health.

In its sample, this clone was seen a few times. The rearrangement links TRBV19 to TRBJ2-2, with no clear D. V lost 7 bases, J lost 4 bases, and 16 bases lay in between. This CDR3 has 15 residues. Germline assignment: CDR1 LNHDA and CDR2 SQIVND (reference sequence). The CDR3 region is CASTTPAGFTGELFF. The CDR3 DNA sequence: TGTGCCAGTACCACACCGGCAGGTTTCACCGGGGAGCTGTTTTTT.

This rearrangement joins TRBV3-1 (or the pseudogene TRBV3-2) to TRBJ2-5; 7 bases line up with TRBD1. There are 16 residues in the CDR3. The J segment lost 2 bases and the V segment lost 4 bases, leaving 10 bases of the junction unmatched. CDR1 is LGHDT and CDR2 is YNNKEL in the germline V gene (reference sequence). CDR3 DNA sequence: TGTGCCAGCAGCCTTGTCATGGGGACAGTACAAGAGACCCAGTACTTC. Amino acids: CASSLVMGTVQETQYF.

The chain links TRBV20-1 to TRBJ1-2; D gene unclear. CDR1 DFQATT and CDR2 SNEGSKA come from the germline V gene (reference sequence). The V end lost 7 bases, the J end lost 7 bases, and 7 bases lay between the germline ends. The CDR3 runs to 9 residues. DNA for the CDR3: TGCAGTGGGGCGGTTGGCTACACCTTC. Residues: CSGAVGYTF.

CDR3 loop: CASSYDGQGASPLHF. CDR3 in DNA: TGTGCCAGCAGTTACGACGGACAGGGGGCATCACCCCTCCACTTT. The chain carries TRBV6-5 and TRBJ1-6; 11 positions agree with TRBD1. After removal of 2 bases from V and 10 bases from J, the junction contained 4 bases not matched to a gene. The CDR3 spans 15 residues. CDR1 is MNHEY, CDR2 SVGAGI, per germline.

This clone appeared a single time. The chain is built from TRBV5-1 and TRBJ1-1, with TRBD1 matching 7 bases. Germline assignment: CDR1 SGHRS and CDR2 YFSETQ. There are 14 residues in the CDR3. The ends lost 1 base at V and 4 bases at J; junction bases unmatched: 4. CDR3 sequence (DNA): TGCGCCAGCAGCTTGACGGCAGGGGGCACTGAAGCTTTCTTT. This sequence encodes CASSLTAGGTEAFF.

This sequence joins TRBV19 and TRBJ1-2; D possibly corresponds to TRBD1 (6 bases). V was pared by 6 bases and J by 6 bases, with 23 bases between. There are 16 residues in the CDR3. Germline V gene lookup returns CDR1 LNHDA and CDR2 SQIVND (reference sequence). The CDR3 DNA follows: TGTGCCAGTAGGGGAAACCGGGACCACGCAGGGGATGGCTACACCTTC. Translating gives CASRGNRDHAGDGYTF.

The rearrangement joins TRBV19 to TRBJ1-2; D is uncertain. Trimming left V 8 bases short and J 3 bases short, with 7 bases between. The germline gives CDR1 LNHDA, CDR2 SQIVND (reference sequence). The CDR3 is 11 amino acids. This CDR3 reads CASSSYYGYTF. The CDR3 region has the DNA TGTGCCAGTTCAAGCTACTATGGCTACACCTTC.

The chain couples TRBV7-3 to TRBJ2-7, with D perhaps matching TRBD1 or TRBD2 (6 bases each). Trimming took 2 bases from V and 5 from J, leaving 10 bases between them. This CDR3 is 13 amino acids long. The germline V gene has CDR1 SGHTA and CDR2 FQGTGA. This CDR3 reads CASSLGRGDEQYF. DNA for the CDR3: TGTGCCAGCAGCTTAGGTAGGGGGGACGAGCAGTACTTC.

The CDR3 sequence: CASNRGGSQPQHF. CDR3 DNA: TGTGCCAGCAACAGGGGAGGTAGTCAGCCCCAGCATTTT. The chain recombines TRBV6-5 with TRBJ1-5, with 7 bases lining up with TRBD1. This CDR3 is 13 amino acids long. V lost 7 bases, J lost 6 bases, and 6 bases stayed unmatched. Germline assignment: CDR1 MNHEY and CDR2 SVGAGI.

V usage is TRBV19 and J usage is TRBJ1-1; D is perhaps TRBD1 (6 bases). Trimming shortened V by 6 bases and J by 5 bases, and 19 bases separated the two germline ends. Per the germline V gene, CDR1 is LNHDA and CDR2 is SQIVND (reference sequence). The CDR3 has 15 residues. The CDR3 sequence is CASRTSRGRRTEAFF. DNA for the CDR3: TGTGCCAGTAGAACCTCGAGGGGGAGGAGAACTGAAGCTTTCTTT.

The J gene is TRBJ2-1, the V gene TRBV20-1, with D unresolved. This CDR3 spans 10 amino acids. Per the germline V gene, CDR1 is DFQATT and CDR2 is SNEGSKA (reference sequence). Trimming took 6 bases from V and 7 from J, leaving 7 bases between them. CDR3 nucleotides: TGCAGTGCCCACAAGAATGAGCAGTTCTTC. Translated: CSAHKNEQFF.

In DNA, the CDR3 is TGTGCCAGCAGTTACTCCCTGTGGACAGGGGCCGGTGAGCAGTTCTTC. Translated: CASSYSLWTGAGEQFF. This chain uses TRBV6-5 with TRBJ2-1, with TRBD1 identical over 9 bases. Germline V gene sequence: CDR1 MNHEY, CDR2 SVGAGI. Unmatched junction bases numbered 9, after V lost 0 bases and J lost 9 bases. The CDR3 spans 16 residues.

The rearrangement links TRBV11-2 to TRBJ2-7, with D hard to call. Germline V gene data show CDR1 as SGHAT and CDR2 as FQNNGV. CDR3 length equals 14 residues. The V end lost 3 bases, the J end lost 7 bases, and 16 bases lay between the germline ends. For the CDR3, the DNA is TGTGCCAGCAGCTTTGGGCCGACCCTGGGGGAGCAGTACTTC. This sequence encodes CASSFGPTLGEQYF.

This clone was seen a single time. The genes are TRBV4-2 and TRBJ2-7; D tentatively reads TRBD1 or TRBD2 (5 bases each). V was pared by 0 bases and J by 6 bases, with 9 bases between. Germline V gene sequence: CDR1 LGHNA, CDR2 YNFKEQ. This CDR3 has 13 amino acids. CDR3 residues: CASSQDSGPEQYF. The CDR3, as DNA: TGTGCCAGCAGCCAAGATTCGGGGCCCGAGCAGTACTTC.

The table lists this clone with a count of one. The chain is built from TRBV4-2 and TRBJ1-2, with D hard to call. This CDR3 is 15 amino acids long. The V gene lost 0 bases and the J gene lost 3 bases, with 11 bases spanning the gap. Germline V gives CDR1 LGHNA, CDR2 YNFKEQ. The CDR3 bases are TGTGCCAGCAGCCAAGAGGAGGGAGTGGACTATGGCTACACCTTC. It specifies CASSQEEGVDYGYTF.

The gene calls are TRBV5-8 and TRBJ2-3, with D perhaps matching TRBD1 (6 bases). CDR1 and CDR2 from the germline V gene are SGHTS and YDEGEE. Trimming stripped 4 bases from V and 6 bases from J, with 21 bases between. The CDR3 is made up of 16 amino acids. The CDR3 protein is CASSPYRDTAGDTQYF. The CDR3 DNA reads TGTGCCAGCAGCCCGTACCGGGACACCGCAGGGGATACGCAGTATTTT. Variable domain in full (rest from reference TRBV5-8 and TRBJ2-3): EAGVTQSPTHLIKTRGQQATLRCSPISGHTSVYWYQQALGLGLQFLLWYDEGEERNRGNFPPRFSGRQFPNYSSELNVNALELEDSALYLCASSPYRDTAGDTQYFGPGTRLTVL.

The V gene is TRBV5-5, the J gene TRBJ2-5; D is ambiguous. From germline, CDR1 is SGHKS and CDR2 YYEKEE (reference sequence). Deletions cut 0 bases from V and 3 bases from J, with 3 bases between. This CDR3 comprises 12 residues. The CDR3 coding sequence is TGTGCCAGCAGCTTGGCCAAAGAGACCCAGTACTTC. Encoded protein: CASSLAKETQYF.

The rearrangement uses TRBV5-4 and TRBJ1-1, with a weak D call TRBD1 (6 bases). The CDR3 sequence is 14 residues long. Deletions cut 3 bases from V and 4 bases from J, with 13 bases between. Germline V gene sequence: CDR1 SGHNT, CDR2 YYREEE (reference sequence). The CDR3 protein is CASSSPGASTEAFF. The CDR3 DNA follows: TGTGCCAGCAGCTCCCCGGGGGCGAGCACTGAAGCTTTCTTT.

The rearrangement uses TRBV7-9 and TRBJ1-1; 10 bases align to TRBD1. V dropped 4 bases and J dropped 1; count of bases not matched to a gene: 3. This CDR3 region has 15 residues. Germline assignment: CDR1 SEHNR and CDR2 FQNEAQ (reference sequence). CDR3 region: CASSSRTGGNTEAFF. CDR3 nucleotides: TGTGCCAGCAGCTCAAGGACAGGGGGGAACACTGAAGCTTTCTTT. Full variable domain (outside the CDR3, taken from reference TRBV7-9 and TRBJ1-1): DTGVSQNPRHKITKRGQNVTFRCDPISEHNRLYWYRQTLGQGPEFLTYFQNEAQLEKSRLLSDRFSAERPKGSFSTLEIQRTEQGDSAMYLCASSSRTGGNTEAFFGQGTRLTVV.

The rearrangement uses TRBV28 and TRBJ1-5, with 7 bases aligning to TRBD1. Germline V gene sequence: CDR1 MDHEN, CDR2 SYDVKM. The CDR3 has 15 residues. Trimming removed 5 bases from V and 2 bases from J; junction bases left unmatched: 6. This CDR3 is CASSSDDRGNQPQHF. The CDR3 bases are TGTGCCAGCAGTAGCGACGACAGGGGCAATCAGCCCCAGCATTTT.

This clone was seen once. V gene TRBV5-1 combines with J gene TRBJ1-1, with D tentatively TRBD1 (5 bases). CDR3 length: 14 amino acids. Per the germline V gene, CDR1 is SGHRS and CDR2 is YFSETQ. V lost 1 base, J lost 5 bases, and 12 bases lay in between. For the CDR3, the DNA is TGCGCCAGCAGCTTGACGGGGGTGGGGACTGAAGCTTTCTTT. Its translation is CASSLTGVGTEAFF.

The chain employs TRBV4-3 and TRBJ1-2; 7 bases are a match to TRBD1. CDR3 size: 18 residues. V was pared by 0 bases and J by 3 bases, with 13 bases of the junction left unmatched. CDR1 and CDR2 from the germline V gene are LGHNA and YSLEER. Here the CDR3 DNA reads TGCGCCAGCAGCCAAGAAGCAATCGGACAGGCCGGGGACTATGGCTACACCTTC. Its translation is CASSQEAIGQAGDYGYTF.

The chain employs TRBV6-5 and TRBJ1-1; D is undetermined. Per the germline V gene, CDR1 is MNHEY and CDR2 is SVGAGI. This CDR3 region has 13 residues. Between the trimmed V and J ends, which lost 0 bases and 3 bases, there was a span of 5 bases. Here the CDR3 reads CASSYSADTEAFF. Written as DNA, the CDR3 is TGTGCCAGCAGTTACTCAGCGGACACTGAAGCTTTCTTT.

The chain employs TRBV7-2 and TRBJ1-1; no reliable D call. There are 14 residues in the CDR3. Germline V gene data show CDR1 as SGHTA and CDR2 as FQGNSA. Trimming removed 0 bases at V and 2 bases at J, with 7 bases between. The CDR3 loop reads CASSLAGSNTEAFF. The CDR3 coding sequence is TGTGCCAGCAGCTTAGCTGGGTCAAACACTGAAGCTTTCTTT.

The chain links TRBV19 to TRBJ1-3; tentative D call: TRBD1 (6 bases). There are 16 residues in the CDR3. V was clipped by 5 bases and J by 7 bases, with 21 bases between them. Germline V gene data show CDR1 as LNHDA and CDR2 as SQIVND (reference sequence). The CDR3, as DNA: TGTGCCAGTAGTCCCTCTAGGGGGATCGTGGCGAACACCATATATTTT. This translates into CASSPSRGIVANTIYF. The full variable domain, its missing parts supplied by reference TRBV19 and TRBJ1-3, is DGGITQSPKYLFRKEGQNVTLSCEQNLNHDAMYWYRQDPGQGLRLIYYSQIVNDFQKGDIAEGYSVSREKKESFPLTVTSAQKNPTAFYLCASSPSRGIVANTIYFGEGSWLTVV.

This clone was seen a few times. The J gene is TRBJ1-5, the V gene TRBV5-8; D remains unclear. Trimming removed 2 bases at V and 0 bases at J, with 15 bases between. This CDR3 is built from 17 residues. Germline CDR1 SGHTS, CDR2 YDEGEE. The CDR3: CASSLTPLSGSNQPQHF. CDR3 DNA: TGTGCCAGCAGCTTAACCCCACTCTCGGGTAGCAATCAGCCCCAGCATTTT.

This chain links TRBV18 with TRBJ2-5; TRBD2 matches 12 bases. V shed 0 bases, J shed 5 bases, and the junction held 4 bases outside the gene matches. Germline-derived CDR1 and CDR2 are KGHSH and LQKENI. CDR3 length: 16 residues. The DNA of the CDR3 is TGTGCCAGCTCACCACCGACTAGCGGGAGAGAGGAGACCCAGTACTTC. This translates into CASSPPTSGREETQYF.

DNA of the CDR3: TGTGCCTGGAGTGAGGGGCCCTTAGAGTCACCCCTCCACTTT. Its protein product is CAWSEGPLESPLHF. V is TRBV30 and J is TRBJ1-6; weak D call: TRBD1 (5 bases). The CDR3 has 14 amino acids. CDR1 and CDR2 (germline): GTSNPN, SVGIG (reference sequence). V was clipped by 1 base and J by 10 bases, with 14 bases between them.

The V call is TRBV3-1 (or the pseudogene TRBV3-2), the J call TRBJ2-5; 7 positions agree with TRBD1. The CDR3 totals 13 residues. J lost 5 bases, V lost 4 bases, and 4 bases had no gene match. The germline V gene encodes CDR1 LGHDT and CDR2 YNNKEL (reference sequence). The CDR3 DNA reads as TGTGCCAGCAGCCCGGGACAGCGGGAGACCCAGTACTTC. This encodes CASSPGQRETQYF.

The chain combines TRBV12-3 or TRBV12-4 with TRBJ1-5, with a weak D call TRBD1 (5 bases). Trimming cost V 6 bases and J 6 bases, with 9 bases left between them. The CDR3 sequence is 12 residues long. The CDR3 is CASSPQGQPQHF. DNA of the CDR3: TGTGCCAGCAGCCCGCAGGGTCAGCCCCAGCATTTT.

The chain joins TRBV19 to TRBJ1-5; 9 bases agree with TRBD1. Per germline, CDR1 LNHDA and CDR2 SQIVND (reference sequence). CDR3 length equals 15 residues. After removal of 4 bases from V and 1 base from J, the junction contained 2 bases not matched to a gene. This CDR3 reads CASSTGQGSNQPQHF. Here the CDR3 DNA reads TGTGCCAGTAGTACCGGACAGGGGAGCAATCAGCCCCAGCATTTT.